What follows are 19 T cell receptor beta chains derived from one specimen sequenced in a study of blood T cell repertoires in COVID-19. Using immunoSEQ multiplex PCR, the repertoire was profiled, and TCRdb retains in-frame clones only, with some absent. Here the sample spans approximately 30,000 clones, roughly nine tenths being singletons. Specimen: peripheral blood. The receptors here all came from a human donor in a cohort sampled during active COVID-19.

The table lists this clone with a count of one. The genes are TRBV6-5 and TRBJ2-7, with 7 bases identical to TRBD1. Germline assignment: CDR1 MNHEY and CDR2 SVGAGI. CDR3 length: 14 amino acids. V lost 0 bases, J lost 3 bases, and 2 bases stayed unmatched. The CDR3 loop reads CASSYSRDSYEQYF. In nucleotides, the CDR3 is TGTGCCAGCAGTTACTCTAGGGACAGCTACGAGCAGTACTTC.

This clone came up once. The rearrangement joins TRBV27 to TRBJ1-5; D not resolved. The CDR3 is 16 amino acids. In germline, CDR1 is MNHEY, CDR2 SMNVEV (reference sequence). The V end was cut by 5 bases, the J end by 0 bases, with 14 bases between. This chain's CDR3 is CASSPLTGNSNQPQHF. Here the CDR3 DNA reads TGTGCCAGCAGTCCCCTAACGGGGAATAGCAATCAGCCCCAGCATTTT.

The chain employs TRBV2 and TRBJ2-3; no firm D call. The CDR3 is made up of 13 amino acids. Trimming shortened V by 6 bases and J by 2 bases, and 9 bases separated the two germline ends. In germline, CDR1 is SNHLY, CDR2 FYNNEI. The CDR3 coding sequence is TGTGCCAGCAGCCCCCCTTTCACAGATACGCAGTATTTT. Translation: CASSPPFTDTQYF. Based on the CDR3 plus reference TRBV2 and TRBJ2-3, the full variable domain is EPEVTQTPSHQVTQMGQEVILRCVPISNHLYFYWYRQILGQKVEFLVSFYNNEISEKSEIFDDQFSVERPDGSNFTLKIRSTKLEDSAMYFCASSPPFTDTQYFGPGTRLTVL.

The genes are TRBV6-5 and TRBJ2-7; D might be TRBD2 (6 bases). CDR3 length equals 15 residues. Germline V gene data show CDR1 as MNHEY and CDR2 as SVGAGI. V lost 3 bases, J lost 1 base, and 13 bases lay in between. CDR3 bases: TGTGCCAGCAGTTATTCCCGGGACTCGTCCTACGAGCAGTACTTC. As protein: CASSYSRDSSYEQYF.

V is TRBV5-5 and J is TRBJ1-2, with D unclear. Germline V gene data show CDR1 as SGHKS and CDR2 as YYEKEE (reference sequence). The CDR3 is made up of 12 amino acids. V gave up 4 bases and J gave up 8 bases, with 12 bases separating them. The CDR3, as DNA: TGTGCCAGCAGCACCGCTTCTATGGGCTACACCTTC. Residues: CASSTASMGYTF.

This clone was detected a few times. The gene calls are TRBV6-6 and TRBJ1-6; D unclear. The CDR3 contains 12 residues. Per germline, CDR1 MNHNY and CDR2 SVGAGI (reference sequence). V lost 6 bases to trimming and J lost 8 bases, with 8 bases between them. Here the CDR3 reads CASRLGDSPLHF. The CDR3 DNA reads TGTGCCAGCAGGTTAGGAGATTCACCCCTCCACTTT.

V is TRBV23-1 and J is TRBJ2-7; D possibly corresponds to TRBD1 (6 bases). TRBV23-1 is classed as an ORF, of uncertain function. V gave up 4 bases and J gave up 5 bases, with 15 bases separating them. The CDR3 length is 14 residues. This CDR3 is CASSPGANWDEQYF. The CDR3 bases are TGCGCCAGCAGTCCAGGGGCTAATTGGGACGAGCAGTACTTC.

The V gene is TRBV27, the J gene TRBJ2-6, with D possibly being TRBD1 (6 bases). The V gene's germline CDR1 is MNHEY and CDR2 SMNVEV (reference sequence). The V end was cut by 5 bases, the J end by 4 bases, with 18 bases between. The CDR3 totals 17 residues. The DNA for the CDR3 is TGTGCCAGCAGTATTAGACAGGCCCCGGGGGGGGCCAACGTCCTGACTTTC. The encoded protein is CASSIRQAPGGANVLTF.

The rearrangement joins TRBV2 to TRBJ1-2; 10 positions agree with TRBD1. V was clipped by 6 bases and J by 3 bases; unmatched bases: 7. Germline-derived CDR1 and CDR2 are SNHLY and FYNNEI. The CDR3 length is 15 residues. The CDR3 reads CASSSDRGAHYGYTF. As DNA, the CDR3 is TGTGCCAGCAGCTCGGACAGGGGGGCCCACTATGGCTACACCTTC.

The chain employs TRBV7-6 and TRBJ2-5; D call uncertain. V was clipped by 0 bases and J by 2 bases, with 10 bases between them. CDR1 and CDR2 (germline): SGHVS, FNYEAQ. This CDR3 region has 15 residues. For the CDR3, the DNA is TGTGCCAGCAGCTTAGCCCCAAGAGAGCAAGAGACCCAGTACTTC. The encoded protein is CASSLAPREQETQYF.

The CDR3 coding sequence is TGTGCCAGCAGCGCACACAGGGGCCAGCCCCAGCATTTT. It yields the protein CASSAHRGQPQHF. The chain has TRBV6-5 and TRBJ1-5; 7 nucleotides agree with TRBD1. CDR3 size: 13 residues. J gave up 7 bases and V 6 bases, and 6 bases lay outside the gene matches. Germline lookup yields CDR1 MNHEY and CDR2 SVGAGI.

V and J are TRBV3-1 (or the pseudogene TRBV3-2) and TRBJ2-6; TRBD1 matches 12 bases. This CDR3 region has 20 residues. The ends lost 4 bases at V and 0 bases at J; junction bases unmatched: 10. Germline CDR1 LGHDT, CDR2 YNNKEL (reference sequence). The chain's CDR3 is CASSRAPGTGGLSGANVLTF. The CDR3 DNA reads TGTGCCAGCAGCCGCGCCCCAGGGACAGGGGGCCTCTCTGGGGCCAACGTCCTGACTTTC.

The chain is built from TRBV25-1 and TRBJ2-1; 7 nucleotides match TRBD2. CDR1 MGHDK and CDR2 SYGVNS come from the germline V gene. The trim removed 5 bases at V and 1 base at J, leaving 8 bases unmatched. The CDR3 extends over 16 amino acids. The CDR3 coding sequence is TGTGCCAGCAGTTATGGGGTGGGAGGGTCCTACAATGAGCAGTTCTTC. It encodes CASSYGVGGSYNEQFF.

CDR3 residues: CSVRAGLDIQYF. DNA for the CDR3: TGCAGCGTTAGGGCAGGGCTGGACATTCAGTACTTC. The chain is built from TRBV29-1 and TRBJ2-4, with a weak D call TRBD1 (5 bases). The CDR3 runs 12 residues. The V end lost 5 bases, the J end lost 8 bases, and 13 bases lay between the germline ends. The V gene's germline CDR1 is SQVTM and CDR2 ANQGSEA.

This clone has a single count. The rearrangement links TRBV28 to TRBJ1-1; no definite D call. Trimming shortened V by 2 bases and J by 2 bases, and 6 bases separated the two germline ends. Germline CDR1 MDHEN, CDR2 SYDVKM. The CDR3 has 13 amino acids. The CDR3 region has the DNA TGTGCCAGCAGTTTAGCCAGAAACACTGAAGCTTTCTTT. Translated, it gives CASSLARNTEAFF.

The chain links TRBV7-2 to TRBJ2-1; TRBD2 matches at 11 bases. The CDR3 has 15 amino acids. In germline, CDR1 is SGHTA, CDR2 FQGNSA. The junction had 3 bases not matched to a gene; V was cut back by 6 bases and J by 2 bases. CDR3 coding DNA: TGTGCCAGCAGTCCACTAGCGGGAGCCTACAATGAGCAGTTCTTC. It translates to CASSPLAGAYNEQFF.

The genes are TRBV7-3 and TRBJ1-6, with D possibly matching TRBD1 (6 bases). Between the trimmed V and J ends, which lost 3 bases and 10 bases, there was a span of 16 bases. Germline V gene lookup returns CDR1 SGHTA and CDR2 FQGTGA. The CDR3 contains 15 residues. The CDR3 DNA sequence: TGTGCCAGCAGCTTGGCATCAGGGGTTGGATCACCCCTCCACTTT. Translating gives CASSLASGVGSPLHF.

The chain carries TRBV5-1 and TRBJ2-7; perhaps TRBD2 as D (7 bases). V lost 0 bases and J lost 5, with 15 bases in between. The CDR3 sequence is 15 residues long. The germline V gene encodes CDR1 SGHRS and CDR2 YFSETQ. The CDR3 here is CASSLETGGLDEQYF. As DNA, the CDR3 is TGCGCCAGCAGCTTGGAGACGGGGGGCCTCGACGAGCAGTACTTC.

This chain connects TRBV19 to TRBJ1-5; 7 bases are shared with TRBD1. CDR1 is LNHDA, CDR2 SQIVND, per germline (reference sequence). The CDR3 length is 15 residues. The V segment lost 6 bases and the J segment 5 bases; nucleotides outside the gene matches: 10. CDR3 loop: CASRRSGTADQPQHF. The CDR3 region has the DNA TGTGCCAGTAGACGGAGTGGGACAGCAGATCAGCCCCAGCATTTT.